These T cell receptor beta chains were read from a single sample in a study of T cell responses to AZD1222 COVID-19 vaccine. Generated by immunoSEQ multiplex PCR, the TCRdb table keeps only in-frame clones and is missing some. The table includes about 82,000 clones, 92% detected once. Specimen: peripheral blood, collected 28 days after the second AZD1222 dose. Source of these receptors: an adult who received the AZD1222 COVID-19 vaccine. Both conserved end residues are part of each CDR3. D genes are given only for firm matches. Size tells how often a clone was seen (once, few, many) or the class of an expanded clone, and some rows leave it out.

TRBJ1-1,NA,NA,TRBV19,CASHDILVAEAFF,TGTGCCAGCCATGACATATTGGTAGCTGAAGCTTTCTTT
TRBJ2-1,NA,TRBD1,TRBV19,CASSSRQGAYNEQFF,TGTGCCAGTAGTTCGCGACAGGGGGCCTACAATGAGCAGTTCTTC
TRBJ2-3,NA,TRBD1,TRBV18,CASSRQGSTDTQYF,TGTGCCAGCTCAAGACAGGGGAGCACAGATACGCAGTATTTT
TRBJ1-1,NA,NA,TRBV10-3,CAISGGPGVNTEAFF,TGTGCCATCAGTGGGGGTCCAGGGGTGAACACTGAAGCTTTCTTT
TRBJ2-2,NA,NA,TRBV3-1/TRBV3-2,CASSLSTVNTGELFF,TGTGCCAGCAGCCTAAGTACAGTTAACACCGGGGAGCTGTTTTTT
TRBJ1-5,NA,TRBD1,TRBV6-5,CASRGQGSNQPQHF,TGTGCCAGTCGAGGACAGGGAAGCAATCAGCCCCAGCATTTT
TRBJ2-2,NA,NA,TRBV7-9,CASSFRQRSNTGELFF,TGTGCCAGCAGCTTCCGACAGAGATCGAACACCGGGGAGCTGTTTTTT
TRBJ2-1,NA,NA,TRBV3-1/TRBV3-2,CASSLTPRPYNEQFF,TGTGCCAGCAGCCTCACGCCGCGGCCCTACAATGAGCAGTTCTTC
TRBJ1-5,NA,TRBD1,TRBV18,CASSPPAGQGYQPQHF,TGTGCCAGCTCACCACCGGCGGGACAGGGGTACCAGCCCCAGCATTTT
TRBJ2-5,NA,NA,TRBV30,CAWSPPGSDEIHRRETQYF,TGTGCCTGGAGTCCCCCAGGTAGCGACGAGATTCACCGGAGGGAGACCCAGTACTTC
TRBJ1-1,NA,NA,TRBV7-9,CASSTGQGPHTEAFF,TGTGCCAGCAGCACAGGACAAGGGCCCCACACTGAAGCTTTCTTT
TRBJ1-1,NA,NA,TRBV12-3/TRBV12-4,CASSFLNTEAFF,TGTGCCAGCAGTTTTTTGAACACTGAAGCTTTCTTT
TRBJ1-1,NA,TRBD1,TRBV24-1,CATSGTGTAEAFF,TGTGCCACCAGTGGGACCGGGACAGCTGAAGCTTTCTTT
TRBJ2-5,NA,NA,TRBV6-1,CASREDRSQETQYF,TGTGCCAGCAGAGAAGACAGGTCACAAGAGACCCAGTACTTC
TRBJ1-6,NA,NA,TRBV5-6,CASSLDRAGGSPLHF,TGTGCCAGCAGCTTGGACAGGGCGGGTGGTTCACCCCTCCACTTT
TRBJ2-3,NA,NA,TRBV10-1,CASSEAGTDTQYF,TGCGCCAGCAGTGAGGCCGGCACAGATACGCAGTATTTT
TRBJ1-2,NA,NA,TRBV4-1,CASSQVGGPGYGYTF,TGCGCCAGCAGCCAAGTGGGGGGGCCGGGGTATGGCTACACCTTC
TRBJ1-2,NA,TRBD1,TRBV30,CAWSPGVATGQGANYGYTF,TGTGCCTGGAGCCCTGGGGTGGCGACGGGGCAGGGGGCGAACTATGGCTACACCTTC
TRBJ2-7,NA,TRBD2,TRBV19,CASSLSGTSASYEQYF,TGTGCCAGTAGTCTCTCCGGGACTAGCGCCTCCTACGAGCAGTACTTC
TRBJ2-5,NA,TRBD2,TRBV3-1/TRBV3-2,CASSLGLAGGYQETQYF,TGTGCCAGCAGCCTCGGACTAGCGGGGGGATATCAAGAGACCCAGTACTTC
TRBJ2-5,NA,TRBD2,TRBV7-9,CASSLSSGGETQYF,TGTGCCAGCAGCTTATCTAGCGGGGGGGAGACCCAGTACTTC
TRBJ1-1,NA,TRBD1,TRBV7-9,CASSKQGENTEAFF,TGTGCCAGCAGCAAACAGGGGGAGAACACTGAAGCTTTCTTT
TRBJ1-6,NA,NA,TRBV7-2,CASSLAAGVQNSPLHF,TGTGCCAGCAGCTTAGCAGCGGGGGTCCAAAATTCACCCCTCCACTTT
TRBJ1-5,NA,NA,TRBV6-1,CASSEARHLSRGNQPQHF,TGTGCCAGCAGTGAAGCCAGACATCTCTCACGTGGCAATCAGCCCCAGCATTTT
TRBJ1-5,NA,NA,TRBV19,CASSIGLLPQHF,TGTGCCAGTAGTATCGGATTGTTGCCCCAGCATTTT
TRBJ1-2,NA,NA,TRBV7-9,CASSLVSLTNYGYTF,TGTGCCAGCAGCTTAGTCTCACTCACAAACTATGGCTACACCTTC
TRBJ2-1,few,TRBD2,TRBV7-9,CASSSLAGGPNEQFF,TGTGCCAGCAGTTCCCTAGCGGGGGGGCCTAATGAGCAGTTCTTC
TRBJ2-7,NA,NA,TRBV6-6,CASSYSTAFLQQYF,TGTGCCAGCAGTTACTCGACGGCATTCTTGCAGCAGTACTTC
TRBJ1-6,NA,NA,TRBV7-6,CASSLGTVKNSPLHF,TGTGCCAGCAGCTTAGGGACGGTGAAGAATTCACCCCTCCACTTT
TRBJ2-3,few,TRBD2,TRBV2,CASSTGTSGPSDTQYF,TGTGCCAGCAGTACCGGGACTAGCGGCCCCTCAGATACGCAGTATTTT
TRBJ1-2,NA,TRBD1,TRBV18,CASSPPSGGVYGYTF,TGTGCCAGCTCACCACCCTCAGGGGGGGTCTATGGCTACACCTTC
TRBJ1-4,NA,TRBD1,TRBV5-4,CASRSQGDEKLFF,TGTGCCAGCAGATCCCAGGGGGATGAAAAACTGTTTTTT
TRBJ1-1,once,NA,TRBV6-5,CATAGTMNTEAFF,TGTGCCACTGCCGGGACAATGAACACTGAAGCTTTCTTT
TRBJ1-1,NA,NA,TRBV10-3,CAISERAGSGTEAFF,TGTGCCATCAGTGAGCGGGCAGGGTCGGGCACTGAAGCTTTCTTT
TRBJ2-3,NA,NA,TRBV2,CASSYASDTQYF,TGTGCCAGCAGTTATGCCTCAGATACGCAGTATTTT
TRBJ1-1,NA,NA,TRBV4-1,CASSQGFWTEAFF,TGCGCCAGCAGCCAAGGGTTTTGGACTGAAGCTTTCTTT
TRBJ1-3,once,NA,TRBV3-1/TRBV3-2,CASKASGNTIYF,TGTGCCAGCAAAGCTTCTGGAAACACCATATATTTT
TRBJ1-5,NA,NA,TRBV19,CASSPSVYQPQHF,TGTGCCAGTAGTCCCAGTGTGTATCAGCCCCAGCATTTT
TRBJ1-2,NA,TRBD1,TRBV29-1,CSVEDQGGFYGYTF,TGCAGCGTTGAAGATCAGGGGGGGTTCTATGGCTACACCTTC
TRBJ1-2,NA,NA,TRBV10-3,CASREGGPNYGYTF,TGTGCCAGCAGAGAGGGGGGTCCTAACTATGGCTACACCTTC
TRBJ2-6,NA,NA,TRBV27,CASARRPSGANVLTF,TGTGCCAGCGCCCGTCGGCCATCTGGGGCCAACGTCCTGACTTTC
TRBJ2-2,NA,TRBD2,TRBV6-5,CASSFLAGGSTGELFF,TGTGCCAGCAGTTTTCTAGCGGGGGGTAGTACCGGGGAGCTGTTTTTT
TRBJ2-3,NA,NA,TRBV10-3,CAISGGLNTDTQYF,TGTGCCATCAGTGGTGGACTGAACACAGATACGCAGTATTTT
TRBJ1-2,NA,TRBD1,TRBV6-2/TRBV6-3,CASSMDRGQIYGYTF,TGTGCCAGCAGTATGGACAGGGGGCAGATCTATGGCTACACCTTC
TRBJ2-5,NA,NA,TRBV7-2,CASSPSTVQETQYF,TGTGCCAGCAGCCCGAGTACGGTCCAAGAGACCCAGTACTTC
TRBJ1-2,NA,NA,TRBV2,CASSDTGFGYTF,TGTGCCAGCAGTGATACAGGTTTTGGCTACACCTTC
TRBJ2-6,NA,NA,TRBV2,CASSFLAGANVLTF,TGTGCCAGCAGTTTTCTTGCTGGGGCCAACGTCCTGACTTTC
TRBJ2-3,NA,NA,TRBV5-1,CASSLDAGTDTQYF,TGCGCCAGCAGCTTGGATGCCGGCACAGATACGCAGTATTTT
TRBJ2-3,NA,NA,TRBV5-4,CASSLDSWGTDTQYF,TGTGCCAGCAGCTTGGATAGCTGGGGCACAGATACGCAGTATTTT